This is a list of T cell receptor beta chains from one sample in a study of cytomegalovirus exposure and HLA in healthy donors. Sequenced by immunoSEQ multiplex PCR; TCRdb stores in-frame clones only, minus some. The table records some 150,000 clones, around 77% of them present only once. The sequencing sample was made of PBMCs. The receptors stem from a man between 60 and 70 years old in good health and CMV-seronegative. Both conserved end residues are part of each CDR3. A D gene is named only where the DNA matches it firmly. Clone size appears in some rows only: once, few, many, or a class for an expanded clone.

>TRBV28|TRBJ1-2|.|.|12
TGTGCCGGTCACTCAACAGGGTATGGCTACACCTTC
CAGHSTGYGYTF
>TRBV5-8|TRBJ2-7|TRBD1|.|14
TGTGCCAGCAGTCCCCTTCACAGGGGTGGCGAGCAGTACTTC
CASSPLHRGGEQYF
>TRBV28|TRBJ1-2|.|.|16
TGTGCCAGCACCCTAACTCTTGGGGCGCGGAGCTATGGCTACACCTTC
CASTLTLGARSYGYTF
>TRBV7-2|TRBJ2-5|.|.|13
TGTGCCAGCAGCTTAGCGGACTGGGAGACCCAGTACTTC
CASSLADWETQYF
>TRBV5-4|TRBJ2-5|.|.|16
TGTGCCAGTTGGGGCCCACGTCAGGGTGGGCAAGAGACCCAGTACTTC
CASWGPRQGGQETQYF
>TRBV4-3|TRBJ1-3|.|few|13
TGCGCCAGCAGCCAAGTAACTGGAAACACCATATATTTT
CASSQVTGNTIYF
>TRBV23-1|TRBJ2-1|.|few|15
TGCGCCAGCAGTCCTATCCCGAGCTCCTACAATGAGCAGTTCTTC
CASSPIPSSYNEQFF
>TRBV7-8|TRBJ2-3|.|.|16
TGTGCCAGCAGCGCCTCCGGGGGGCTTAGCACAGATACGCAGTATTTT
CASSASGGLSTDTQYF
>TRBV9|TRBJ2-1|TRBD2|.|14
TGTGCCAGCGGGGCTAGCGGACCTTACAATGAGCAGTTCTTC
CASGASGPYNEQFF
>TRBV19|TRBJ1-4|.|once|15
TGTGCCAGTAGTATCGAGGGCCGCGATAATGAAAAACTGTTTTTT
CASSIEGRDNEKLFF
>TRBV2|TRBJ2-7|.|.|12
TGTGCCAGCAGTGATAATATCTACGAGCAGTACTTC
CASSDNIYEQYF
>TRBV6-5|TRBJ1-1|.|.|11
TGTGCCAGTCTCCGGGGGAGGGAAGCTTTCTTT
CASLRGREAFF
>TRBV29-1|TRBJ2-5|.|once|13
TGCAGCGTTAACGGGGAAATCCAAGAGACCCAGTACTTC
CSVNGEIQETQYF
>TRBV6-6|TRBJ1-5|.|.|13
TGTGCCAGCAGCACAGGGATCAATCAGCCCCAGCATTTT
CASSTGINQPQHF
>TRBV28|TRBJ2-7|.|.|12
TGTGCCAGCAGTTTCCCCCCCGACGAGCAGTACTTC
CASSFPPDEQYF
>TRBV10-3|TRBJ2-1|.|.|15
TGTGCCATCAGTGAGTCCCAGCTAGGAAGCAATGAGCAGTTCTTC
CAISESQLGSNEQFF
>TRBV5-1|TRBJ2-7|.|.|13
TGCGCCAGCAGCACCGCCGGGACATATGAGACGTACTTC
CASSTAGTYETYF
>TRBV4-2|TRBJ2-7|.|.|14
TGTGCCAGCAGCCAAGACGGACAGAACTACGAGCAGTACTTC
CASSQDGQNYEQYF
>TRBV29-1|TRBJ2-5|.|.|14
TGCAGCGTTCAACTAATCCAAGACCAAGAGACCCAGTACTTC
CSVQLIQDQETQYF
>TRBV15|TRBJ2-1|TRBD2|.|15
TGTGCCACCAGCAGAGATGCCCAGCGGGAGTATGAGCAGTTCTTC
CATSRDAQREYEQFF
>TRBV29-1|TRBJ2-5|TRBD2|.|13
TGCAGCGTTCGAATAGCGGGAAGGGAGACCCAGTACTTC
CSVRIAGRETQYF
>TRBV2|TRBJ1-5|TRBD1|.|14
TGTGCCAGCAGTGTTCAGACAGGGAGTCAGCCCCAGCATTTT
CASSVQTGSQPQHF
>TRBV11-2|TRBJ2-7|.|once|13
TGTGCCAGCAGATTGGCTCTGATATACGAGCAGTACTTC
CASRLALIYEQYF
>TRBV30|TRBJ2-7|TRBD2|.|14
TGTGCCTGGAGCCGGACTAGCGGGAGTAACGAGCAGTACTTC
CAWSRTSGSNEQYF
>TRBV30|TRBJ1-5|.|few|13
TGTGCCGGACCCCACAGGGTCGAAGAGCCCCAGCATTTT
CAGPHRVEEPQHF
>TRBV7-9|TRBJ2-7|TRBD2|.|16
TGTGCCAGCAGCTTAGGTCGCGCGGGGGGTCAGTACGAGCAGTACTTC
CASSLGRAGGQYEQYF
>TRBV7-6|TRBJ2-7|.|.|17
TGTGCCAGCAGCTCCCCCCCCATACAGGGCGGGTGGGCCGAGCAGTACTTC
CASSSPPIQGGWAEQYF
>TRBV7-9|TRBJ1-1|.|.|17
TGTGCCAGCAGGCCCCTAGCGGTGGGGGACCCGAACACTGAAGCTTTCTTT
CASRPLAVGDPNTEAFF
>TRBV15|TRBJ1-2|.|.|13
TGTGCCACCAGCAGGGATTCGGGGGATGGCTACACCTTC
CATSRDSGDGYTF
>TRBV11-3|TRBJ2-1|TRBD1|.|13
TGTGCCAGCAGCGGGACAGCTGCCAATGAGCAGTTCTTC
CASSGTAANEQFF
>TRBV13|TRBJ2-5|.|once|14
TGTGCCAGCAGCTTAGGAAGCGGCCAAGAGACCCAGTACTTC
CASSLGSGQETQYF
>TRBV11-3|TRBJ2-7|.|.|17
TGTGCCAGCAGCTTAAAGCGCAGATGCAGATTCGGTGACGAGCAGTACTTC
CASSLKRRCRFGDEQYF
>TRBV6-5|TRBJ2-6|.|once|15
TGTGCCAGCAGTTATCAGAGGTCTGGGGCCAACGTCCTGACTTTC
CASSYQRSGANVLTF
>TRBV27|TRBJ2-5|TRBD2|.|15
TGTGCCAGCAGTTTAGGGCGGGGGGGCACAAAGACCCAGTACTTC
CASSLGRGGTKTQYF
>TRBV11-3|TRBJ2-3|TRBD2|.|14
TGTGCCAGCAGCTTAGGTCGGGGGGCAGATACGCAGTATTTT
CASSLGRGADTQYF
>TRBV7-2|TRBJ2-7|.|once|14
TGTGCCAGCAGCCCCGACTTGACTTCCTACGAGCAGTACTTC
CASSPDLTSYEQYF
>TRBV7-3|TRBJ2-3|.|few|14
TGTGCCAGCAGCTTAGGGGGGGCCTCAGATACGCAGTATTTT
CASSLGGASDTQYF
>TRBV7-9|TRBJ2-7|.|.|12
TGTGCCAGCAGCTTGGAACAGGGAGCGCAGTACTTC
CASSLEQGAQYF
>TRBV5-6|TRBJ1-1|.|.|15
TGTGCCAGCAGCTTGGTGAGGGGGATGAGGACTGAAGCTTTCTTT
CASSLVRGMRTEAFF
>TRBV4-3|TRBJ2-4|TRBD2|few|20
TGCGCCAGCAGCCATCCAAAGGGACTAGCGGGGGGGGAGGCCAAAAACATTCAGTACTTC
CASSHPKGLAGGEAKNIQYF
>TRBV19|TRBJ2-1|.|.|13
TGTGCCAGTAGTATAAGTAGTTACAATGAGCAGTTCTTC
CASSISSYNEQFF
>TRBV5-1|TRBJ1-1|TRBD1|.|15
TGCGCCAGCAGCTTGGCCGGGACAGGGTTAACTGAAGCTTTCTTT
CASSLAGTGLTEAFF
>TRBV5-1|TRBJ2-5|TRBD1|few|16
TGCGCCAGCAGCAGGGACAGGGGGGTGTCGGGGGAGACCCAGTACTTC
CASSRDRGVSGETQYF
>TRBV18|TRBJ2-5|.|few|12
TGTGCCAGCTCACCAGTCCCGGAGACCCAGTACTTC
CASSPVPETQYF
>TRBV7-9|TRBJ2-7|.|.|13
TGTTCCAGCAGCTGGGGGGGACACTACGAGCAGTACTTC
CSSSWGGHYEQYF
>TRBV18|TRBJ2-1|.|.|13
TGTGCCAGCTCACCACCCCCGTTAAGCGGGCAGTTCTTC
CASSPPPLSGQFF
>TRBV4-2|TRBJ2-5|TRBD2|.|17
TGTGCCAGCAGCCAAGGAGATCGGGGGGGGGACCAAGAGACCCAGTACTTC
CASSQGDRGGDQETQYF
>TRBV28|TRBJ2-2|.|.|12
TGTGCCAGCAGTGAGCGTGTCGGGGAGCTGTTTTTT
CASSERVGELFF
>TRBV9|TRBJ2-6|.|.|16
TGTGCCAGCAGCGTAGCGGTATTCTCTGGGGCCAACGTCCTGACTTTC
CASSVAVFSGANVLTF
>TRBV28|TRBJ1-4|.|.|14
TGTGCCAGCACGGGCCCCGGGACACATGAAAAACTGTTTTTT
CASTGPGTHEKLFF
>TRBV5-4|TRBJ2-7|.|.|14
TGTGCCAGCAGCTTGGAGCTAGCGCAAGGAGAGCAGTACTTC
CASSLELAQGEQYF
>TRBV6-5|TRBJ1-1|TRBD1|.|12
TGTGCCGAGGACAGGATGAACACTGAAGCTTTCTTT
CAEDRMNTEAFF
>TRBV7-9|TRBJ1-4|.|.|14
TGTGCCAGCAGCTTCATGACAAGTAATGAAAAACTGTTTTTT
CASSFMTSNEKLFF